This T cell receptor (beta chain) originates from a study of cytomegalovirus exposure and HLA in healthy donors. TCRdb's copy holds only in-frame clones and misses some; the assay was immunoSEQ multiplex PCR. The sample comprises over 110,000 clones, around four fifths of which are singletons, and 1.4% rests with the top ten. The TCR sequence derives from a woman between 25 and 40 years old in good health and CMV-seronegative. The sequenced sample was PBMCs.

The DNA of the CDR3 is TGTGCCAGCCAGGTCGGACAGGTTAACACTGAAGCTTTCTTT. Translation gives CASQVGQVNTEAFF. The chain combines TRBV2 with TRBJ1-1, with TRBD1 matching 7 bases. This CDR3 spans 14 amino acids. Germline CDR1 is SNHLY and CDR2 is FYNNEI. Trimming removed 8 bases from V and 2 bases from J; junction bases left unmatched: 8.